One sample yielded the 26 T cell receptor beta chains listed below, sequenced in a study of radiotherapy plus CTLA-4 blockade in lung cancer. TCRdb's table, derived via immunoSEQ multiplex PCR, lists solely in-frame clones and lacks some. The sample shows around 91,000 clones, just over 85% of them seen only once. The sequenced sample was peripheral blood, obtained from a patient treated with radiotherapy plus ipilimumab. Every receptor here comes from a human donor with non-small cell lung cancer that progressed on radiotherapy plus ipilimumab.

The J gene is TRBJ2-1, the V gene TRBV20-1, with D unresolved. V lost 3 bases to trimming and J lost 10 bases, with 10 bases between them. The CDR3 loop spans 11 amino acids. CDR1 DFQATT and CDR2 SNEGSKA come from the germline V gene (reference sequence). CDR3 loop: CSARSLKEQFF. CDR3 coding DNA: TGCAGTGCTAGGAGCCTCAAGGAGCAGTTCTTC.

CDR3 DNA: TGTGCCTCTGCGGGGGCGGGTAGTGAAAAGCAGTACTTC. It translates to CASAGAGSEKQYF. V usage is TRBV30 and J usage is TRBJ2-7; a possible D gene is TRBD2 (7 bases). CDR3 length equals 13 residues. Germline V gene data show CDR1 as GTSNPN and CDR2 as SVGIG (reference sequence). V gave up 7 bases and J gave up 8 bases, with 21 bases separating them.

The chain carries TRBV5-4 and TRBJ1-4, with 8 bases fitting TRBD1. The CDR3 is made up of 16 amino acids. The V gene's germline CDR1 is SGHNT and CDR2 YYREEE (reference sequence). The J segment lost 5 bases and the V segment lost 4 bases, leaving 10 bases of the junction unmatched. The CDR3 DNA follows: TGTGCCAGCAGCCGACAAACAGGGGGTCCGAATGAAAAACTGTTTTTT. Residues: CASSRQTGGPNEKLFF.

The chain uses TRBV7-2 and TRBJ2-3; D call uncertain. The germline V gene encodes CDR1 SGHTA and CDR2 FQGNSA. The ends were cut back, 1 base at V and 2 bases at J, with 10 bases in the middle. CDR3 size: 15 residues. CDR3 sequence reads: CASSLGLEITDTQYF. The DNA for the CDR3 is TGTGCCAGCAGCTTAGGACTGGAAATCACAGATACGCAGTATTTT.

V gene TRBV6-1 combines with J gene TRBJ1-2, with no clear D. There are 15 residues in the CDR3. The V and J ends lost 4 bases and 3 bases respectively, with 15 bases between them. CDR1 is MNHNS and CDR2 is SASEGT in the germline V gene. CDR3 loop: CASSVQGSGHYGYTF. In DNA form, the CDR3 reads TGTGCCAGCAGTGTACAAGGGTCGGGCCACTATGGCTACACCTTC.

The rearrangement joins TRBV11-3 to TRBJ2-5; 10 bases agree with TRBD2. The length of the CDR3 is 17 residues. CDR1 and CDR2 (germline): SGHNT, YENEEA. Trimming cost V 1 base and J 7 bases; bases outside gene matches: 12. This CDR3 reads CASSLGFSSGRSGTQYF. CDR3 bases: TGTGCCAGCAGCTTAGGATTTTCTAGCGGGAGATCGGGGACCCAGTACTTC.

CDR3 bases: TGTGCCAGCAGCTTAGGGGAGGATTACCAAGAGACCCAGTACTTC. Translated, it gives CASSLGEDYQETQYF. The chain has TRBV11-3 and TRBJ2-5, with D perhaps matching TRBD2 (6 bases). Per the germline V gene, CDR1 is SGHNT and CDR2 is YENEEA. This CDR3 has 15 residues. Trimming cost V 1 base and J 0 bases, with 9 bases left between them.

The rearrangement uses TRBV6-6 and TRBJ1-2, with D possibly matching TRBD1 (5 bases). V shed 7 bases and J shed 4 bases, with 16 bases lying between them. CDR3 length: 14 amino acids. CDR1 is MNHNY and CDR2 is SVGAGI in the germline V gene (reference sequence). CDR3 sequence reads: CASTVTGGTYGYTF. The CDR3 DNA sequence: TGTGCCAGCACCGTTACCGGTGGGACCTATGGCTACACCTTC.

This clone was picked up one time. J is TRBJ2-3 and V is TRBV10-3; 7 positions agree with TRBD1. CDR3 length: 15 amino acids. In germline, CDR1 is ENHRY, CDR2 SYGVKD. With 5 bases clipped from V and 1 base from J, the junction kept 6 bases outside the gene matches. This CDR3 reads CAISLAGQGTDTQYF. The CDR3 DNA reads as TGTGCCATCAGTCTAGCCGGACAGGGCACAGATACGCAGTATTTT.

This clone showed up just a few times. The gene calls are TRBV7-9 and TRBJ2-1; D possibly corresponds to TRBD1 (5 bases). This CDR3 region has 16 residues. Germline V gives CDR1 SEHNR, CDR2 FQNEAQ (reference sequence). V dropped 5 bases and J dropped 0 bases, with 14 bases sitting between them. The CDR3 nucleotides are TGTGCCAGCAGCCCATGGGGCCTTAGCTCCTACAATGAGCAGTTCTTC. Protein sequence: CASSPWGLSSYNEQFF.

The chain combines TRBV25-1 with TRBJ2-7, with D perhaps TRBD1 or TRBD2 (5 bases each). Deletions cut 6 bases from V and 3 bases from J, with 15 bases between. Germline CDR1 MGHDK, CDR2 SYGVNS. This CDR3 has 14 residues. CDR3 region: CASRAWGKDYEQYF. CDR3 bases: TGTGCCAGCAGGGCCTGGGGGAAAGACTACGAGCAGTACTTC.

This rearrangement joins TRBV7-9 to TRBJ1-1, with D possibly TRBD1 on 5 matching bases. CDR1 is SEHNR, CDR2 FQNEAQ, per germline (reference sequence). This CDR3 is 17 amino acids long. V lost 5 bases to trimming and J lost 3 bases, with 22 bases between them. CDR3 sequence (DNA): TGTGCCAGCAGCATACGCCCCCAGCAGGGAGGGTACACTGAAGCTTTCTTT. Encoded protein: CASSIRPQQGGYTEAFF.

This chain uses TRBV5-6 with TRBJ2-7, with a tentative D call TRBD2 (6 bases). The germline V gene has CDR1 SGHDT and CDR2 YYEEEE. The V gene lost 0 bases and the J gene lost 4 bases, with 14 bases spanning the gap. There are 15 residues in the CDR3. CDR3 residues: CASSLADQRVYEQYF. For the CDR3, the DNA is TGTGCCAGCAGCTTGGCCGACCAGCGGGTATACGAGCAGTACTTC.

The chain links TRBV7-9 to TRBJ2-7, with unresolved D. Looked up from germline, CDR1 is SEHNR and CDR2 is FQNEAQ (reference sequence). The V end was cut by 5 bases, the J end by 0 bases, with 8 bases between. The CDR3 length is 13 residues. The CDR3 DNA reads TGTGCCAGCAGCCGACGGTCCTCCTACGAGCAGTACTTC. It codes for CASSRRSSYEQYF. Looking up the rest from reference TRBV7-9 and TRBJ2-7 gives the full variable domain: DTGVSQNPRHKITKRGQNVTFRCDPISEHNRLYWYRQTLGQGPEFLTYFQNEAQLEKSRLLSDRFSAERPKGSFSTLEIQRTEQGDSAMYLCASSRRSSYEQYFGPGTRLTVT.

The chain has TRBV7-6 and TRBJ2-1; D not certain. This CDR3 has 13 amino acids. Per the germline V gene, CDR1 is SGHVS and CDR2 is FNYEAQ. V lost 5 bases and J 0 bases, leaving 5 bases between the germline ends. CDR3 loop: CASSPHSYNEQFF. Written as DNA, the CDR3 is TGTGCCAGCAGCCCCCACTCCTACAATGAGCAGTTCTTC.

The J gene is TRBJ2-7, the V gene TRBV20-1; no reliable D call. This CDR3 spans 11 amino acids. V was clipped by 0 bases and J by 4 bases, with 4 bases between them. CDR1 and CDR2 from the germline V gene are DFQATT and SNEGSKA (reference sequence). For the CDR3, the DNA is TGCAGTGCTAGAGATTTGTACGAGCAGTACTTC. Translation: CSARDLYEQYF.

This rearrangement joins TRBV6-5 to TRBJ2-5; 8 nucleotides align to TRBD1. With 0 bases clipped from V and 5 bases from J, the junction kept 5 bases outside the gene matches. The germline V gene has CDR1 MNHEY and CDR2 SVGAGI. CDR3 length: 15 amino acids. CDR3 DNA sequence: TGTGCCAGCAGTTACTCGAGACAGGGGAGGGAGACCCAGTACTTC. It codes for CASSYSRQGRETQYF.

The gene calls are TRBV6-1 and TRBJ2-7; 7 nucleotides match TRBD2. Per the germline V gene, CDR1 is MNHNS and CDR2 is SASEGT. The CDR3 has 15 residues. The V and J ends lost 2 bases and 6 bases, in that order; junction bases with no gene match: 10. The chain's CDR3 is CASSEYVGGPIEQYF. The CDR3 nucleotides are TGTGCCAGCAGTGAATACGTGGGAGGGCCAATCGAGCAGTACTTC.

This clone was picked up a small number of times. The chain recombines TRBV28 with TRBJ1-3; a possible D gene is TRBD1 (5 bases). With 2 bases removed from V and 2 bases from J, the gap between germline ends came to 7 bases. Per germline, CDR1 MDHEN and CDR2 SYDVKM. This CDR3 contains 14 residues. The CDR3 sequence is CASSLQGAGNTIYF. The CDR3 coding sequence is TGTGCCAGCAGTTTACAGGGAGCTGGAAACACCATATATTTT. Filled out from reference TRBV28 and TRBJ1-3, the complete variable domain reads DVKVTQSSRYLVKRTGEKVFLECVQDMDHENMFWYRQDPGLGLRLIYFSYDVKMKEKGDIPEGYSVSREKKERFSLILESASTNQTSMYLCASSLQGAGNTIYFGEGSWLTVV.

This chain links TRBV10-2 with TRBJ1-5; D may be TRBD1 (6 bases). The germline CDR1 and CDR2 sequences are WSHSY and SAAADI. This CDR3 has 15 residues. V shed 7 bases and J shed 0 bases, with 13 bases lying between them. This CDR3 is CASNSGQFSNQPQHF. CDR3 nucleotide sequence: TGCGCCAGCAATTCTGGACAGTTTAGCAATCAGCCCCAGCATTTT.

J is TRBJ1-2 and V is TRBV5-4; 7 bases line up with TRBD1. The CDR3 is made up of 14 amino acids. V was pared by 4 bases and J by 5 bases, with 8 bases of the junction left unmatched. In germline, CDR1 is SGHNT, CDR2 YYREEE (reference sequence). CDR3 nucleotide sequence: TGTGCCAGCAGCCGTAGGGGGCTAGGGTATGGCTACACCTTC. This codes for CASSRRGLGYGYTF.

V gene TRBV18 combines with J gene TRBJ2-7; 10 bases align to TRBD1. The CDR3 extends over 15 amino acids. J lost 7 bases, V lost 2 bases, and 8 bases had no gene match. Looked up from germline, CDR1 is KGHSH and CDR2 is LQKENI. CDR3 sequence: CASSPEGQGLWEQYF. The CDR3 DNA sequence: TGTGCCAGCTCACCAGAGGGACAGGGGTTATGGGAGCAGTACTTC.

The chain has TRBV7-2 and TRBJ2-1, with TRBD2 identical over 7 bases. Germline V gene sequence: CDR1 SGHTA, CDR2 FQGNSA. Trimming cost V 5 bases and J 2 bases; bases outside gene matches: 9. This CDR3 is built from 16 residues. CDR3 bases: TGTGCCAGCAGCCGGTGGAGCGGGGCCCCCTACAATGAGCAGTTCTTC. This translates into CASSRWSGAPYNEQFF. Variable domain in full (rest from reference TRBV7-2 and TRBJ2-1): GAGVSQSPSNKVTEKGKDVELRCDPISGHTALYWYRQSLGQGLEFLIYFQGNSAPDKSGLPSDRFSAERTGGSVSTLTIQRTQQEDSAVYLCASSRWSGAPYNEQFFGPGTRLTVL.

The CDR3 protein is CASSLGRAHREQYF. The CDR3 DNA reads as TGTGCCAGCAGTTTAGGGAGGGCCCATCGCGAGCAGTACTTC. The genes are TRBV27 and TRBJ2-7, with 7 bases lining up with TRBD2. The V gene's germline CDR1 is MNHEY and CDR2 SMNVEV (reference sequence). Unmatched junction bases numbered 7, after V lost 2 bases and J lost 6 bases. The CDR3 extends over 14 amino acids.

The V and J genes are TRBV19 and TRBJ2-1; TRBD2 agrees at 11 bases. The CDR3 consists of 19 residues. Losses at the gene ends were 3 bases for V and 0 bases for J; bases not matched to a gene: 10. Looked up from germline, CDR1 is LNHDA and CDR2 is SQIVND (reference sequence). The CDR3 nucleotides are TGTGCCAGTAGTATGCTAGCGGGAGGAATACTTAGCTCCTACAATGAGCAGTTCTTC. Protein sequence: CASSMLAGGILSSYNEQFF.

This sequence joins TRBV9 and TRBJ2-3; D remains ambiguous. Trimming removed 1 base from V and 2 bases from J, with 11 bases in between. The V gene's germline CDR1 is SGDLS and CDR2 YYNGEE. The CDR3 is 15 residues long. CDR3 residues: CASSVLSLNTDTQYF. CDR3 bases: TGTGCCAGCAGCGTACTGAGCCTGAACACAGATACGCAGTATTTT.